One TCR beta chain is described in this entry. Original processing methods: Estimated nucleated cell counts came from reference gene primer amplification. Using immunoSEQ multiplex PCR, the repertoire was profiled, and TCRdb retains in-frame clones only, with some absent. The DNA gave D and trimming, while V, J and clone size come from that table. The repertoire includes about 57,000 clones, 82% of them detected once, and 8.2% sits in the top ten. The germline gives CDR1 SGHDT, CDR2 YYEEEE. The CDR3 runs 14 residues. Trimming cost V 5 bases and J 1 base; bases outside gene matches: 2. This sample was taken from a study of blood T cell repertoires in COVID-19. Study-wide context: Samples of COVID-19 (acute and convalescent) were obtained from the United States, Italy and Spain. PBMCs, B-cell-depleted T cells, or T cells were the source of the cDNA or gDNA that made up the material.

This sequence originates from a woman over 75 with acute or convalescent COVID-19. The sequenced material came from peripheral blood. This chain connects TRBV5-6 to TRBJ1-5; 8 nucleotides match TRBD1. The CDR3 DNA is TGTGCCAGCAGACGACAGGGGAGCAATCAGCCCCAGCATTTT. This sequence encodes CASRRQGSNQPQHF. Together with reference TRBV5-6 and TRBJ1-5, the CDR3 gives the full variable domain: DAGVTQSPTHLIKTRGQQVTLRCSPKSGHDTVSWYQQALGQGPQFIFQYYEEEERQRGNFPDRFSGHQFPNYSSELNVNALLLGDSALYLCASRRQGSNQPQHFGDGTRLSIL.